A single T cell receptor (beta chain) is shown here with its context. TCRdb keeps only in-frame clones here, not all; method: immunoSEQ multiplex PCR. The sample gives tens of thousands of clones, approximately 82% of which show up once; about 15% is in the top ten. This sample was included in a study of blood T cell repertoires in COVID-19. About the research overall: The United States, Italy and Spain were the sources of the acute and convalescent COVID-19 samples.

The CDR3 has 17 amino acids. V lost 0 bases, J lost 6 bases, and 9 bases stayed unmatched. Germline V gene sequence: CDR1 LNHNV, CDR2 YYDKDF (reference sequence). The clonotype originates from an elderly man with active COVID-19. The chain has TRBV15 and TRBJ2-1, with 9 bases aligning to TRBD1. Sequenced: peripheral blood. This chain's CDR3 is CATSREGLLTGGNEQFF. For the CDR3, the DNA is TGTGCCACCAGCAGAGAAGGGTTACTGACAGGGGGCAATGAGCAGTTCTTC.